This TCR beta chain originates from a study of blood T cell repertoires in COVID-19. Using immunoSEQ multiplex PCR, the repertoire was profiled, and TCRdb retains in-frame clones only, with some absent. The repertoire holds 50,000 or so clones, around 86% seen once, with 6.5% in the top ten. CDR3 size: 15 residues. J lost 4 bases, V lost 2 bases, and 0 bases had no gene match. CDR1 KGHDR and CDR2 SFDVKD come from the germline V gene. Sequencing was performed on peripheral blood. This TCR came from a man aged 50-59 years with active COVID-19. J is TRBJ2-1 and V is TRBV24-1; 11 positions match TRBD2. The CDR3 is CATSDSSGGYNEQFF. The DNA of the CDR3 is TGTGCCACCAGTGATTCTAGCGGGGGGTACAATGAGCAGTTCTTC.